This passage covers 29 T cell receptor beta chains from one sample sequenced in a study of cytomegalovirus exposure and HLA in healthy donors. This PCR relied on a set of 60 Vbeta primers and 13 Jbeta primers. The table came from immunoSEQ multiplex PCR; TCRdb's copy has only in-frame clones and leaves some out. The top ten hold roughly 3.9% of the sample, which has more than 55,000 clones, about 80% seen once. The sequencing input was PBMCs. Source of these receptors: a middle-aged woman in good health and CMV-seronegative.

The J gene is TRBJ2-3, the V gene TRBV4-1; a possible D gene is TRBD2 (5 bases). The CDR3 length is 15 residues. The germline CDR1 and CDR2 sequences are MGHRA and YSYEKL. V was clipped by 0 bases and J by 5 bases, with 12 bases between them. The chain's CDR3 is CASSQDRGSLDTQYF. CDR3 in DNA: TGCGCCAGCAGCCAAGATAGAGGGAGTTTAGATACGCAGTATTTT.

V and J are TRBV5-1 and TRBJ2-7; D possibly corresponds to TRBD1 (6 bases). Trimming shortened V by 2 bases and J by 2 bases, and 17 bases separated the two germline ends. Per the germline V gene, CDR1 is SGHRS and CDR2 is YFSETQ. There are 16 residues in the CDR3. The CDR3 is CASSLRKGQLTYEQYF. The DNA for the CDR3 is TGCGCCAGCAGCTTAAGAAAAGGACAGCTTACCTACGAGCAGTACTTC.

This clone was picked up one time. The chain is built from TRBV29-1 and TRBJ1-2; TRBD1 matches at 12 bases. The length of the CDR3 is 16 residues. V shed 6 bases and J 1 base; nucleotides not matched to a gene: 9. CDR1 and CDR2 from the germline V gene are SQVTM and ANQGSEA. The CDR3 DNA reads as TGCAGCGTCGAGCCGGGACAGGGGGCGCTTAACTATGGCTACACCTTC. Its protein is CSVEPGQGALNYGYTF.

This clone was counted only a few times. The rearrangement uses TRBV5-1 and TRBJ2-5, with D possibly matching TRBD2 (5 bases). V gave up 1 base and J gave up 2 bases, with 6 bases separating them. CDR1 is SGHRS, CDR2 YFSETQ, per germline. This CDR3 region has 13 residues. CDR3 in DNA: TGCGCCAGCAGCTTGTGGACTCAAGAGACCCAGTACTTC. Amino acid sequence: CASSLWTQETQYF.

This clone was observed a few times. V usage is TRBV27 and J usage is TRBJ2-1, with D hard to call. From germline, CDR1 is MNHEY and CDR2 SMNVEV (reference sequence). The CDR3 covers 15 residues. Trimming removed 4 bases at V and 0 bases at J, with 10 bases between. The CDR3 loop reads CASSSPRDSYNEQFF. CDR3 in DNA: TGTGCCAGCAGTTCCCCCCGAGACTCCTACAATGAGCAGTTCTTC.

V gene TRBV25-1 combines with J gene TRBJ2-2; a weak D match, TRBD2 (5 bases). Trimming left V 1 base short and J 3 bases short, with 9 bases between. Germline loops: CDR1 MGHDK, CDR2 SYGVNS. This CDR3 spans 15 amino acids. CDR3 sequence reads: CASSELGSDTGELFF. In nucleotides, the CDR3 is TGTGCCAGCAGTGAATTGGGGAGCGACACCGGGGAGCTGTTTTTT. Based on the CDR3 plus reference TRBV25-1 and TRBJ2-2, the full variable domain is EADIYQTPRYLVIGTGKKITLECSQTMGHDKMYWYQQDPGMELHLIHYSYGVNSTEKGDLSSESTVSRIRTEHFPLTLESARPSHTSQYLCASSELGSDTGELFFGEGSRLTVL.

The V and J genes are TRBV5-1 and TRBJ2-1, with D possibly being TRBD2 (6 bases). The germline V and J ends were trimmed by 4 bases and 3 bases, with 14 bases remaining between them. This CDR3 comprises 15 residues. Germline loops: CDR1 SGHRS, CDR2 YFSETQ. CDR3 sequence (DNA): TGCGCCAGCAGCGTAGATCCGGGGGTCTACAATGAGCAGTTCTTC. It yields the protein CASSVDPGVYNEQFF.

The gene calls are TRBV5-1 and TRBJ2-2, with a possible D match to TRBD2 (6 bases). Germline V gene lookup returns CDR1 SGHRS and CDR2 YFSETQ. The CDR3 is 16 residues long. Trimming shortened V by 3 bases and J by 6 bases, and 18 bases separated the two germline ends. CDR3 residues: CASSSPSTGAPGELFF. CDR3 sequence (DNA): TGCGCCAGCAGCTCTCCTTCCACGGGAGCCCCCGGGGAGCTGTTTTTT.

This clone was counted a few times. The chain employs TRBV19 and TRBJ2-2; 10 bases are shared with TRBD2. The junction had 6 bases not matched to a gene; V was cut back by 2 bases and J by 6 bases. This CDR3 has 16 amino acids. Germline V gene sequence: CDR1 LNHDA, CDR2 SQIVND (reference sequence). In DNA, the CDR3 is TGTGCCAGTAGTATAAGGGTAGCGGGAGGCGCCGGGGAGCTGTTTTTT. The encoded protein is CASSIRVAGGAGELFF.

CDR3 nucleotides: TGTGCCAGCAGCTCGCAGGGTGGACAGGGGCCCTACGAGCAGTACTTC. Translated, it gives CASSSQGGQGPYEQYF. The chain uses TRBV7-6 and TRBJ2-7, with 9 nucleotides matching TRBD1. J lost 2 bases, V lost 4 bases, and 9 bases had no gene match. The CDR3 is made up of 16 amino acids. Germline loops: CDR1 SGHVS, CDR2 FNYEAQ.

The V gene is TRBV13, the J gene TRBJ1-5; D is undetermined. Trimming pared 5 bases from V and 3 bases from J, leaving 5 bases between. There are 12 residues in the CDR3. Germline V CDR1 and CDR2: PRHDT, FYEKMQ (reference sequence). This CDR3 reads CASSVANQPQHF. CDR3 coding DNA: TGTGCCAGCAGCGTGGCCAATCAGCCCCAGCATTTT.

V is TRBV5-6 and J is TRBJ2-7; perhaps TRBD1 as D (6 bases). V was cut by 4 bases and J by 10 bases, with 21 bases left in between. The CDR3 totals 14 residues. Germline CDR1 reads SGHDT; CDR2 reads YYEEEE. The CDR3 loop is CASSLEQGVERQYF. The CDR3 DNA reads TGTGCCAGCAGCCTGGAACAGGGAGTTGAGAGACAGTACTTC.

The J gene is TRBJ2-1, the V gene TRBV6-1; TRBD1 might be the D (5 bases). CDR1 and CDR2 (germline): MNHNS, SASEGT. CDR3 length: 14 residues. The ends were cut back, 7 bases at V and 8 bases at J, with 18 bases in the middle. In DNA, the CDR3 is TGTGCCAGCACCCGGACGGTAAGGGGCGATGAGCAGTTCTTC. Translation: CASTRTVRGDEQFF.

This CDR3 reads CASSRTGTQPQHF. CDR3 sequence (DNA): TGTGCCAGCAGTAGGACAGGGACCCAGCCCCAGCATTTT. V is TRBV6-5 and J is TRBJ1-5, with 8 bases matching TRBD1. The V gene's germline CDR1 is MNHEY and CDR2 SVGAGI. The CDR3 covers 13 residues. J gave up 7 bases and V 5 bases, and 4 bases lay outside the gene matches.

The chain carries TRBV5-4 and TRBJ1-1; TRBD1 matches 10 bases. Germline V gives CDR1 SGHNT, CDR2 YYREEE (reference sequence). This CDR3 is built from 15 residues. After removal of 4 bases from V and 1 base from J, the junction contained 4 bases not matched to a gene. CDR3 coding DNA: TGTGCCAGCAGCCGGGGACAGGGGACGAACACTGAAGCTTTCTTT. Translated, it gives CASSRGQGTNTEAFF.

Only a few counts were recorded for this clone. The rearrangement links TRBV11-2 to TRBJ1-3; D is unclear. Germline lookup yields CDR1 SGHAT and CDR2 FQNNGV. The germline V and J ends were trimmed by 1 base and 3 bases, with 4 bases remaining between them. The CDR3 extends over 13 amino acids. The CDR3 loop is CASSLGVGNTIYF. The CDR3 DNA follows: TGTGCCAGCAGCTTAGGAGTTGGAAACACCATATATTTT. The full variable domain, with the rest looked up from reference TRBV11-2 and TRBJ1-3, is EAGVAQSPRYKIIEKRQSVAFWCNPISGHATLYWYQQILGQGPKLLIQFQNNGVVDDSQLPKDRFSAERLKGVDSTLKIQPAKLEDSAVYLCASSLGVGNTIYFGEGSWLTVV.

This clone was observed once. V is TRBV9 and J is TRBJ2-1; 11 positions match TRBD2. CDR3 length equals 16 residues. Trimming took 7 bases from V and 6 from J; bases not matched to a gene: 12. CDR1 and CDR2 from the germline V gene are SGDLS and YYNGEE. The CDR3 coding sequence is TGTGCCAGCGGCAGAACCTCTAGCGGGAGGACCAATGAGCAGTTCTTC. Translating it yields CASGRTSSGRTNEQFF.

This clone was seen just once. The chain joins TRBV5-6 to TRBJ1-1; 9 bases line up with TRBD1. With V trimmed by 2 bases and J by 0 bases, 2 bases remained unmatched. Germline assignment: CDR1 SGHDT and CDR2 YYEEEE. CDR3 length equals 15 residues. The CDR3 loop reads CASSLRTGVNTEAFF. Written as DNA, the CDR3 is TGTGCCAGCAGCTTAAGGACAGGGGTGAACACTGAAGCTTTCTTT.

The chain combines TRBV10-3 with TRBJ2-3; 8 bases map to TRBD2. The V and J ends lost 6 bases and 5 bases, in that order; junction bases with no gene match: 7. This CDR3 is 14 amino acids long. Germline CDR1 ENHRY, CDR2 SYGVKD. CDR3 bases: TGTGCCATCAGCGAAGCGGGAGCGGGAGATACGCAGTATTTT. It is translated as CAISEAGAGDTQYF.

Here the CDR3 reads CAISGADNQPQHF. The CDR3 region has the DNA TGTGCCATCAGTGGGGCAGACAATCAGCCCCAGCATTTT. This rearrangement joins TRBV10-3 to TRBJ1-5; no clear D gene. Germline V gives CDR1 ENHRY, CDR2 SYGVKD. V was trimmed by 4 bases and J by 3 bases, leaving 7 bases between them. The CDR3 length is 13 residues.

The rearrangement joins TRBV28 to TRBJ1-1; D might be TRBD1 (5 bases). V lost 7 bases to trimming and J lost 4 bases, with 10 bases between them. In germline, CDR1 is MDHEN, CDR2 SYDVKM. The CDR3 contains 12 residues. The CDR3 DNA reads TGTGCCAGCAAAAGGGGTCCCACTGAAGCTTTCTTT. Amino acid sequence: CASKRGPTEAFF.

The chain is built from TRBV7-3 and TRBJ1-1; unclear D gene. The CDR3 spans 15 residues. Germline V gene lookup returns CDR1 SGHTA and CDR2 FQGTGA. Trimming pared 1 base from V and 0 bases from J, leaving 9 bases between. The CDR3 sequence: CASSLMPGMNTEAFF. In nucleotides, the CDR3 is TGTGCCAGCAGCTTAATGCCGGGGATGAACACTGAAGCTTTCTTT.

The V gene is TRBV7-2, the J gene TRBJ1-5; 7 bases agree with TRBD1. The length of the CDR3 is 15 residues. CDR1 and CDR2 (germline): SGHTA, FQGNSA. V lost 4 bases to trimming and J lost 4 bases; unmatched junction nucleotides: 7. The CDR3 nucleotides are TGTGCCAGCAGCTGGGACAGTTCGGGAAATCAGCCCCAGCATTTT. Encoded protein: CASSWDSSGNQPQHF.

The chain carries TRBV7-8 and TRBJ2-7, with 8 bases identical to TRBD2. The CDR3 has 15 residues. Germline V lookup: CDR1 SGHVS, CDR2 FQNEAQ. J lost 0 bases, V lost 6 bases, and 7 bases had no gene match. In nucleotides, the CDR3 is TGTGCCAGCAGTAAACTAGCGGCCACCTCCTACGAGCAGTACTTC. Translating gives CASSKLAATSYEQYF. Complete variable domain (other parts from reference TRBV7-8 and TRBJ2-7): GAGVSQSPRYKVAKRGQDVALRCDPISGHVSLFWYQQALGQGPEFLTYFQNEAQLDKSGLPSDRFFAERPEGSVSTLKIQRTQQEDSAVYLCASSKLAATSYEQYFGPGTRLTVT.

This clone was found once. The chain has TRBV7-9 and TRBJ2-1, with unresolved D. Germline V gene data show CDR1 as SEHNR and CDR2 as FQNEAQ (reference sequence). V shed 6 bases and J shed 5 bases, with 17 bases lying between them. The CDR3 length is 15 residues. The DNA of the CDR3 is TGTGCCAGCAGTTCTCCCCCCCCCTGGCACAATGAGCAGTTCTTC. Encoded protein: CASSSPPPWHNEQFF.

This chain uses TRBV5-5 with TRBJ2-3; TRBD1 matches 8 bases. This CDR3 region has 16 residues. Germline V gives CDR1 SGHKS, CDR2 YYEKEE (reference sequence). Trimming at V came to 1 base and at J to 0 bases, leaving 4 bases not matched to a gene. DNA for the CDR3: TGTGCCAGCAGCTTGAACCAGGGGGCGAGCACAGATACGCAGTATTTT. Protein sequence: CASSLNQGASTDTQYF.

The rearrangement links TRBV5-1 to TRBJ2-1; D is unresolved. Trimming left V 4 bases short and J 0 bases short, with 17 bases between. The CDR3 is made up of 17 amino acids. CDR1 is SGHRS, CDR2 YFSETQ, per germline. CDR3 protein: CASSRTFSRSSYNEQFF. In DNA form, the CDR3 reads TGCGCCAGCAGCAGAACCTTCTCTAGGAGCTCCTACAATGAGCAGTTCTTC.

This chain links TRBV9 with TRBJ2-3; 7 nucleotides match TRBD2. This CDR3 comprises 14 residues. Looked up from germline, CDR1 is SGDLS and CDR2 is YYNGEE. Trimming at V came to 0 bases and at J to 7 bases, leaving 5 bases not matched to a gene. The CDR3 DNA reads as TGTGCCAGCAGCGTAGTGTCTAGCGGTTATACGCAGTATTTT. It encodes CASSVVSSGYTQYF.

This clone has just a few counts. The chain combines TRBV28 with TRBJ1-3; D unresolved. Trimming removed 10 bases from V and 4 bases from J, with 11 bases in between. There are 12 residues in the CDR3. Germline V CDR1 and CDR2: MDHEN, SYDVKM. CDR3 sequence (DNA): TGTGCCACCCGGGGATCGGGAAACACCATATATTTT. As protein: CATRGSGNTIYF.